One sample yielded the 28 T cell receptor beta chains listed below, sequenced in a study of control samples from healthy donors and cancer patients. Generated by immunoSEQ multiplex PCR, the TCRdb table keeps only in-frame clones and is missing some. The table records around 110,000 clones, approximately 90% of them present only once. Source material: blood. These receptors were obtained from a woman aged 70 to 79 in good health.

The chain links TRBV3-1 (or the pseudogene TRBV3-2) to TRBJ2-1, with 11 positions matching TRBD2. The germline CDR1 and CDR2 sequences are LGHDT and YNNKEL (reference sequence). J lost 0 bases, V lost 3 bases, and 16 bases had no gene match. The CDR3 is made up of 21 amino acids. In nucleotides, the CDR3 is TGTGCCAGCAGCCACGACTGGGCTAGCGGGGGGCCACGAAGCTCCTACAATGAGCAGTTCTTC. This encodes CASSHDWASGGPRSSYNEQFF.

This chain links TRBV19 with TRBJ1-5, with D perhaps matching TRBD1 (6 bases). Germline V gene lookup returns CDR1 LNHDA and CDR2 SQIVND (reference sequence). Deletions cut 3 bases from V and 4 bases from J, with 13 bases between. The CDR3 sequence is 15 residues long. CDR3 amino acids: CASSIKDRPNQPQHF. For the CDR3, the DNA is TGTGCCAGTAGTATTAAGGACAGACCTAATCAGCCCCAGCATTTT.

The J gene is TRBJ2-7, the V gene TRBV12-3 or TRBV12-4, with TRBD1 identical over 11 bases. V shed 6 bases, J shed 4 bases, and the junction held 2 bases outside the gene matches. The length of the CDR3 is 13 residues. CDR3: CASSGQGAYEQYF. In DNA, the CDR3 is TGTGCCAGCAGCGGACAGGGGGCTTACGAGCAGTACTTC.

The CDR3 DNA is TGTGCCAGCACAACAGGGATTCTGGATAATTCACCCCTCCACTTT. Residues: CASTTGILDNSPLHF. The rearrangement uses TRBV6-5 and TRBJ1-6, with D maybe TRBD1 (6 bases). V lost 7 bases, J lost 5 bases, and 15 bases lay in between. The CDR3 totals 15 residues. Germline loops: CDR1 MNHEY, CDR2 SVGAGI.

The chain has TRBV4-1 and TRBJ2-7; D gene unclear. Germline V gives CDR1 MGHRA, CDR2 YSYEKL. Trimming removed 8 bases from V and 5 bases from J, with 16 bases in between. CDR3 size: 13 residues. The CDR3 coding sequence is TGCGCCAGCCCGGCTGAAATTCACGACGAGCAGTACTTC. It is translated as CASPAEIHDEQYF.

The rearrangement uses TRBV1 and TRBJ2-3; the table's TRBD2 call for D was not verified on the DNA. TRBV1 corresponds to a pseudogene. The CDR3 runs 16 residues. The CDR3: CTSSHPSGGNTDTQYF. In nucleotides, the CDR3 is TGCACCAGCAGCCATCCCAGCGGGGGGAACACAGATACGCAGTATTTT.

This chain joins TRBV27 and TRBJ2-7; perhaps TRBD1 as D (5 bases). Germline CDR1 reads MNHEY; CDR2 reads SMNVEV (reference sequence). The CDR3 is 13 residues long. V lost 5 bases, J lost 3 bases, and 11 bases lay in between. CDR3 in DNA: TGTGCCAGCAGTCCGGACATATTCTACGAGCAGTACTTC. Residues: CASSPDIFYEQYF.

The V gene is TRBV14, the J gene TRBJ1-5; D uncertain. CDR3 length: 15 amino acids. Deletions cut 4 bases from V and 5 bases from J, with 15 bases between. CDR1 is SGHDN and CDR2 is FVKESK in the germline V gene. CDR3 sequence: CASSLRRGRDQPQHF. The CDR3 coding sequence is TGTGCCAGCAGCCTTAGAAGAGGGAGGGATCAGCCCCAGCATTTT.

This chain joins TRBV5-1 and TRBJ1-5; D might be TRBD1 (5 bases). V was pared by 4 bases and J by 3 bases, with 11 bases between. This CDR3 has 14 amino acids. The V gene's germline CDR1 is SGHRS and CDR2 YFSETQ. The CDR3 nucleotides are TGCGCCAGCAGCCCTGACAGCTACAATCAGCCCCAGCATTTT. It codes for CASSPDSYNQPQHF.

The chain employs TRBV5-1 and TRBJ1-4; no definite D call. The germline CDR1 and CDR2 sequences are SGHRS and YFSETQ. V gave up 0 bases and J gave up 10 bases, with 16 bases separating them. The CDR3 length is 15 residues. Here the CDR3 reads CASSLGGEGRVKLFF. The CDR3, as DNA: TGCGCCAGCAGCTTGGGCGGTGAGGGAAGAGTAAAACTGTTTTTT.

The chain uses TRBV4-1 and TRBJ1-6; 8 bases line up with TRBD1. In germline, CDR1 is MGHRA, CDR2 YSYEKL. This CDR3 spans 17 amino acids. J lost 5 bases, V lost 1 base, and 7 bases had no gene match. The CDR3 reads CASSQGPGTGHNSPLHF. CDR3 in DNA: TGCGCCAGCAGCCAAGGACCCGGGACAGGCCATAATTCACCCCTCCACTTT.

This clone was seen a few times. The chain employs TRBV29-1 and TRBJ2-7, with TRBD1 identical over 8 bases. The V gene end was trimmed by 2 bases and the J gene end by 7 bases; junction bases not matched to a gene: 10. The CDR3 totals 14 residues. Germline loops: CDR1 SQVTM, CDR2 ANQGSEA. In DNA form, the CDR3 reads TGCAGCGTTGAACCAATGACAGGGGTGGGGGAGCAGTACTTC. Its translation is CSVEPMTGVGEQYF.

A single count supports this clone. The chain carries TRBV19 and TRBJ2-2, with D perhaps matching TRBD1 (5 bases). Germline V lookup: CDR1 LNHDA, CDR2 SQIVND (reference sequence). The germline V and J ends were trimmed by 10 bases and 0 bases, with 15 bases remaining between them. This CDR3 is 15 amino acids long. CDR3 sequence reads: CATQGGRANTGELFF. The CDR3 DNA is TGTGCCACCCAGGGTGGCAGGGCGAACACCGGGGAGCTGTTTTTT.

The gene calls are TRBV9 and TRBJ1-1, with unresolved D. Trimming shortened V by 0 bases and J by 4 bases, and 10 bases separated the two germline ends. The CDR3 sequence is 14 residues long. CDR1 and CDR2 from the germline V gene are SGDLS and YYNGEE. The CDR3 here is CASSVAGSSTEAFF. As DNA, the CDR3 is TGTGCCAGCAGCGTAGCGGGTAGCTCCACTGAAGCTTTCTTT.

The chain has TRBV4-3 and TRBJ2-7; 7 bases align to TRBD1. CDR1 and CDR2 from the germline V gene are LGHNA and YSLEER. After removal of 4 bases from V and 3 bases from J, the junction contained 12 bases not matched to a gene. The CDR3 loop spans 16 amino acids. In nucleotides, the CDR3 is TGCGCCAGCAGCCCCCCCCCTGCGGACAGGCTCTACGAGCAGTACTTC. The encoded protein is CASSPPPADRLYEQYF.

Here the CDR3 reads CASSPGTSLRATEAFF. CDR3 sequence (DNA): TGTGCCAGTAGCCCCGGGACATCGCTTAGGGCGACTGAAGCTTTCTTT. The V gene is TRBV19, the J gene TRBJ1-1; possibly TRBD1 for D (6 bases). This CDR3 comprises 16 residues. Germline values: CDR1 LNHDA, CDR2 SQIVND (reference sequence). V lost 6 bases and J lost 5, with 22 bases in between.

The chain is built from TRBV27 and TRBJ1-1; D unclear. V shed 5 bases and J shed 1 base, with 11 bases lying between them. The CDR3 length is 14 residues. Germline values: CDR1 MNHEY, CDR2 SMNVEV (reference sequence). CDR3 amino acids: CASSPPPENTEAFF. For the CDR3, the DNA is TGTGCCAGCAGTCCCCCCCCGGAGAACACTGAAGCTTTCTTT.

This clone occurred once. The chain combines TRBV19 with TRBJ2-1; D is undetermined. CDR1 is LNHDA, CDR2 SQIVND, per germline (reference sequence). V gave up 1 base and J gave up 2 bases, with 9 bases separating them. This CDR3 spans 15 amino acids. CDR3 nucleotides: TGTGCCAGTAGTATAGCGCGTCCGGCCTACAATGAGCAGTTCTTC. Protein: CASSIARPAYNEQFF.

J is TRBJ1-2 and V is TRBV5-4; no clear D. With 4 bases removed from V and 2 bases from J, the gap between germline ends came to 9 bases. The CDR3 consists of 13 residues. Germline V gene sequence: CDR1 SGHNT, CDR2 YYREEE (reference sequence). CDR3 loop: CASSPDGNYGYTF. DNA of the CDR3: TGTGCCAGCAGCCCGGACGGGAACTATGGCTACACCTTC.

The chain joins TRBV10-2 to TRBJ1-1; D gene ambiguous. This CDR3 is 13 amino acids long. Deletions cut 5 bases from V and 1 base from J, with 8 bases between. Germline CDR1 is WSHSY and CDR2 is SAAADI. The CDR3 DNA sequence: TGCGCCAGCAGTCCCTCCGGGAACACTGAAGCTTTCTTT. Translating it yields CASSPSGNTEAFF.

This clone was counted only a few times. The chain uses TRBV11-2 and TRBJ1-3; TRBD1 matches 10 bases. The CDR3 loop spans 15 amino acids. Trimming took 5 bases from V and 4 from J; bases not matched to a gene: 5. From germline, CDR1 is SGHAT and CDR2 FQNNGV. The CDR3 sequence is CASSGGTGVGNTIYF. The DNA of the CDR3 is TGTGCCAGCAGCGGAGGGACAGGGGTGGGAAACACCATATATTTT. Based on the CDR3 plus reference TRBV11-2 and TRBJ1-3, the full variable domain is EAGVAQSPRYKIIEKRQSVAFWCNPISGHATLYWYQQILGQGPKLLIQFQNNGVVDDSQLPKDRFSAERLKGVDSTLKIQPAKLEDSAVYLCASSGGTGVGNTIYFGEGSWLTVV.

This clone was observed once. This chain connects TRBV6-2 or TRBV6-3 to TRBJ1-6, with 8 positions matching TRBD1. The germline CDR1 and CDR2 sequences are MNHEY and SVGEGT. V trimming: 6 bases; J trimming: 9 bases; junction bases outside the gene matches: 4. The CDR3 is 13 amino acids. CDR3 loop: CASSGTGVSPLHF. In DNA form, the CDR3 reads TGTGCCAGCAGCGGGACAGGCGTTTCACCCCTCCACTTT.

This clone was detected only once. The chain's CDR3 is CASSTPDQPQHF. In DNA form, the CDR3 reads TGTGCCAGCAGCACCCCCGATCAGCCCCAGCATTTT. J is TRBJ1-5 and V is TRBV12-3 or TRBV12-4; D not resolved. This CDR3 contains 12 residues. Trimming cost V 6 bases and J 5 bases, with 8 bases left between them.

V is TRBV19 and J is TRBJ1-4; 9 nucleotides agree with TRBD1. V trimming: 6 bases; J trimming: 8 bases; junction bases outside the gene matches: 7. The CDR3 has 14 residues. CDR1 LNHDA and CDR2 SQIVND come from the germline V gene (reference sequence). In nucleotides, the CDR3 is TGTGCCAGTAGCCCGGGACAGGGCATCGAAAAACTGTTTTTT. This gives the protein CASSPGQGIEKLFF.

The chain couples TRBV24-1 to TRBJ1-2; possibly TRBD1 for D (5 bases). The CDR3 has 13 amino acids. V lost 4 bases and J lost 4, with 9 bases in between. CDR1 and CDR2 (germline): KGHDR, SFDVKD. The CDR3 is CATSDLGGYGYTF. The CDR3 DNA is TGTGCCACCAGTGACCTGGGGGGCTATGGCTACACCTTC.

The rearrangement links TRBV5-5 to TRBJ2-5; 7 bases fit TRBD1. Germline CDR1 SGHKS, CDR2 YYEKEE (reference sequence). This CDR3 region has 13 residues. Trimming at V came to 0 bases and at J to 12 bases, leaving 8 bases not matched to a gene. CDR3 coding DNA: TGTGCCAGCAGCTTGGGAGGTGCCACAGGGGAGTACTTC. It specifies CASSLGGATGEYF.

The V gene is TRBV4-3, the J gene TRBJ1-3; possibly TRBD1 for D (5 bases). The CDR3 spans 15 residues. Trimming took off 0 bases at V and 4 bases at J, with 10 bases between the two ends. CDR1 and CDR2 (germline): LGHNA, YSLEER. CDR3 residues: CASSQDDWGGNTIYF. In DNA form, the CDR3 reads TGCGCCAGCAGCCAAGATGATTGGGGGGGAAACACCATATATTTT.

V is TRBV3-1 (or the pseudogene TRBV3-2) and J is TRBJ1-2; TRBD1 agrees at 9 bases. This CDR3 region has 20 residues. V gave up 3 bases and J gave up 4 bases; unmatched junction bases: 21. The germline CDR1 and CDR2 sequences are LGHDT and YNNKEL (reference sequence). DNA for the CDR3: TGTGCCAGCAGCCATGCCTTGATGAGGCGAACAGGGGGCATCGGCTATGGCTACACCTTC. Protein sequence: CASSHALMRRTGGIGYGYTF.